This T cell receptor beta chain originates from a study of cytomegalovirus exposure and HLA in healthy donors. General observations from the study: The study reported that TCR beta sequences accurately predicted HLA-A and HLA-B alleles in most subjects.

In germline, CDR1 is MNHNY, CDR2 SVGAGI (reference sequence). V lost 8 bases and J lost 1; bases outside the gene matches: 5. The CDR3 length is 16 residues. As for this clone: What it recognizes is unknown.

Amplification used 60 Vbeta primers and 13 Jbeta primers. The repertoire was sequenced with immunoSEQ multiplex PCR; TCRdb's copy has only in-frame clones and lacks some. The data contain 95,000 to 120,000 clones, 70% to 85% of them singletons. The TCR was taken from a woman between 18 and 30 years old in good health and CMV-seronegative. The V gene is TRBV6-6, the J gene TRBJ2-3, with TRBD2 matching over 14 bases. The source material was PBMCs. The CDR3 DNA is TGTGCCAGCGGGAGGGGACTAGCGGGGGGCACAGATACGCAGTATTTT. Its protein is CASGRGLAGGTDTQYF.